This entry lists 26 T cell receptor beta chains sequenced from one sample in a study of shared clonotypes between healthy human individuals. Only in-frame clones appear in the TCRdb table, and some are missing; sequencing was by immunoSEQ multiplex PCR. The data show 2 million to 2.5 million clones, about 95% seen once. The sequenced material came from naive CD4+ T cells sorted from blood. Subset here: CD45RA+ positively selected. These receptors all come from a man younger than 30 in good health.

The chain employs TRBV7-9 and TRBJ1-5; tentatively, D is TRBD1 (6 bases). The CDR3 sequence is 17 residues long. Trimming left V 2 bases short and J 3 bases short, with 17 bases between. CDR1 SEHNR and CDR2 FQNEAQ come from the germline V gene (reference sequence). The CDR3 region is CASSLRGVQGNNQPQHF. CDR3 nucleotides: TGTGCCAGCAGCTTAAGAGGAGTACAGGGAAACAATCAGCCCCAGCATTTT.

This clone was recorded at least ten times. The rearrangement uses TRBV30 and TRBJ1-6, with a possible D match to TRBD1 (5 bases). Germline V gene lookup returns CDR1 GTSNPN and CDR2 SVGIG (reference sequence). Deletions cut 4 bases from V and 2 bases from J, with 6 bases between. The CDR3 has 13 residues. The CDR3 DNA reads as TGTGCCTGGACAGGGCCCTATAATTCACCCCTCCACTTT. Its translation: CAWTGPYNSPLHF.

About this clone: The same CDR3 is also encoded by other DNA sequences in this sample. The rearrangement uses TRBV5-1 and TRBJ2-5; 11 bases line up with TRBD2. Germline CDR1 is SGHRS and CDR2 is YFSETQ. CDR3 length: 15 residues. With 4 bases clipped from V and 1 base from J, the junction kept 3 bases outside the gene matches. CDR3 region: CASSIGTSGQETQYF. DNA of the CDR3: TGCGCCAGCAGCATAGGGACTAGCGGCCAAGAGACCCAGTACTTC.

V gene TRBV6-6 combines with J gene TRBJ1-5, with 7 bases aligning to TRBD1. V lost 5 bases, J lost 1 base, and 5 bases stayed unmatched. Germline lookup yields CDR1 MNHNY and CDR2 SVGAGI (reference sequence). This CDR3 is 15 amino acids long. CDR3 sequence: CASSRQGGSNQPQHF. DNA for the CDR3: TGTGCCAGCAGTCGACAGGGAGGGAGCAATCAGCCCCAGCATTTT.

The gene calls are TRBV15 and TRBJ1-2, with 7 bases aligning to TRBD1. V shed 4 bases, J shed 7 bases, and the junction held 3 bases outside the gene matches. Germline V CDR1 and CDR2: LNHNV, YYDKDF (reference sequence). The CDR3 runs to 12 residues. CDR3 in DNA: TGTGCCACCAGCATGGGACAGCGTGGCTACACCTTC. This sequence encodes CATSMGQRGYTF.

CDR3 region: CAISDAKTDYEQYF. DNA for the CDR3: TGTGCCATCAGTGACGCTAAGACAGACTACGAGCAGTACTTC. V usage is TRBV10-3 and J usage is TRBJ2-7, with D possibly being TRBD1 (5 bases). V was cut by 3 bases and J by 3 bases, with 12 bases left in between. From germline, CDR1 is ENHRY and CDR2 SYGVKD. This CDR3 has 14 residues.

The J gene is TRBJ2-5, the V gene TRBV25-1; D gene uncertain. V was trimmed by 2 bases and J by 5 bases, leaving 12 bases between them. Germline V gene data show CDR1 as MGHDK and CDR2 as SYGVNS. This CDR3 has 14 residues. CDR3 loop: CASSERRGRETQYF. The CDR3 DNA reads as TGTGCCAGCAGTGAAAGGCGAGGACGGGAGACCCAGTACTTC.

V gene TRBV6-5 combines with J gene TRBJ2-7; 10 bases are shared with TRBD2. This CDR3 spans 15 amino acids. Losses at the gene ends were 4 bases for V and 11 bases for J; bases not matched to a gene: 14. In germline, CDR1 is MNHEY, CDR2 SVGAGI. The CDR3 is CASSSLLAGSRSKYF. In DNA form, the CDR3 reads TGTGCCAGCAGTTCCCTACTAGCGGGGTCCCGATCTAAGTACTTC.

The chain recombines TRBV6-1 with TRBJ1-5; D is possibly TRBD1 (5 bases). CDR3 size: 14 residues. V was trimmed by 7 bases and J by 0 bases, leaving 10 bases between them. CDR1 and CDR2 (germline): MNHNS, SASEGT. The DNA for the CDR3 is TGTGCCAGCAACACAGGAGATAGCAATCAGCCCCAGCATTTT. It is translated as CASNTGDSNQPQHF.

The chain combines TRBV30 with TRBJ1-2; 7 bases are shared with TRBD1. From germline, CDR1 is GTSNPN and CDR2 SVGIG (reference sequence). V trimming: 8 bases; J trimming: 4 bases; junction bases outside the gene matches: 19. The CDR3 contains 16 residues. CDR3 in amino acids: CAVLQGPSSDSYGYTF. The CDR3 coding sequence is TGTGCCGTCCTACAGGGGCCCAGCAGCGATAGCTATGGCTACACCTTC.

J is TRBJ1-2 and V is TRBV10-2; D perhaps matches TRBD1 (5 bases). Trimming shortened V by 3 bases and J by 2 bases, and 7 bases separated the two germline ends. The germline V gene has CDR1 WSHSY and CDR2 SAAADI. The CDR3 consists of 13 residues. CDR3 DNA sequence: TGCGCCAGCAGTGAAGGGGCGAACTATGGCTACACCTTC. It encodes CASSEGANYGYTF.

This rearrangement joins TRBV5-1 to TRBJ2-3; D is possibly TRBD1 (6 bases). Trimming took off 0 bases at V and 2 bases at J, with 13 bases between the two ends. This CDR3 comprises 16 residues. Per germline, CDR1 SGHRS and CDR2 YFSETQ. The DNA of the CDR3 is TGCGCCAGCAGCTTGGCCTATCAGGGACACACAGATACGCAGTATTTT. Its protein product is CASSLAYQGHTDTQYF.

The chain joins TRBV2 to TRBJ1-2; 7 bases match TRBD1. V shed 2 bases and J 6 bases; nucleotides not matched to a gene: 6. This CDR3 region has 14 residues. CDR1 SNHLY and CDR2 FYNNEI come from the germline V gene. CDR3 amino acids: CASSERRGEDGYTF. The CDR3, as DNA: TGTGCCAGCAGTGAACGCAGGGGGGAAGATGGCTACACCTTC.

The rearrangement joins TRBV6-6 to TRBJ1-6; D is unclear. This CDR3 spans 14 amino acids. Per germline, CDR1 MNHNY and CDR2 SVGAGI (reference sequence). V lost 0 bases and J lost 9, with 9 bases in between. The CDR3 loop reads CASSYSAGSSPLHF. CDR3 in DNA: TGTGCCAGCAGTTACTCGGCAGGTTCTTCACCCCTCCACTTT.

The chain combines TRBV25-1 with TRBJ1-2, with D maybe TRBD1 (6 bases). Germline CDR1 MGHDK, CDR2 SYGVNS. V was trimmed by 3 bases and J by 9 bases, leaving 23 bases between them. CDR3 size: 16 residues. The CDR3 spells CASSDQAGAVRGRYTF. In DNA form, the CDR3 reads TGTGCCAGCAGTGATCAGGCAGGGGCTGTAAGGGGTCGCTACACCTTC.

This chain uses TRBV27 with TRBJ2-6; 7 positions agree with TRBD1. V was pared by 6 bases and J by 4 bases, with 6 bases of the junction left unmatched. Germline V lookup: CDR1 MNHEY, CDR2 SMNVEV (reference sequence). The CDR3 contains 15 residues. DNA of the CDR3: TGTGCCAGCAGGATACAGGGGTCCGGGGCCAACGTCCTGACTTTC. Translation: CASRIQGSGANVLTF.

V gene TRBV14 combines with J gene TRBJ2-3; D unresolved. Trimming took off 2 bases at V and 4 bases at J, with 7 bases between the two ends. This CDR3 is built from 13 residues. From germline, CDR1 is SGHDN and CDR2 FVKESK. The CDR3 loop is CASSQQHADTQYF. CDR3 nucleotide sequence: TGTGCCAGCAGCCAACAGCATGCAGATACGCAGTATTTT. Combining the CDR3 with reference TRBV14 and TRBJ2-3 gives the whole variable domain EAGVTQFPSHSVIEKGQTVTLRCDPISGHDNLYWYRRVMGKEIKFLLHFVKESKQDESGMPNNRFLAERTGGTYSTLKVQPAELEDSGVYFCASSQQHADTQYFGPGTRLTVL.

Of note for this clone: The same CDR3 also results from other DNA sequences found in this sample. The J gene is TRBJ2-5, the V gene TRBV5-1; D is unclear. CDR3 length: 13 amino acids. Germline V lookup: CDR1 SGHRS, CDR2 YFSETQ. The germline V and J ends were trimmed by 4 bases and 1 base, with 8 bases remaining between them. The chain's CDR3 is CASSAGPQETQYF. CDR3 DNA: TGCGCCAGCAGCGCAGGTCCCCAAGAGACCCAGTACTTC.

This clone was detected once. The rearrangement links TRBV12-2 to TRBJ2-5; the D call in the table, TRBD2, was not verified against the DNA. TRBV12-2 is a documented pseudogene. This CDR3 region has 15 residues. The CDR3 reads CASRLAATRGETQYF. CDR3 bases: TGTGCAAGTCGCTTAGCGGCAACGAGAGGCGAGACCCAGTACTTC.

The genes are TRBV2 and TRBJ2-3; 8 bases align to TRBD2. The V gene's germline CDR1 is SNHLY and CDR2 FYNNEI. After removal of 8 bases from V and 0 bases from J, the junction contained 7 bases not matched to a gene. The CDR3 runs 15 residues. The CDR3: CASLKASGSTDTQYF. The DNA for the CDR3 is TGTGCCAGCCTAAAGGCTAGCGGGAGCACAGATACGCAGTATTTT.

The chain uses TRBV18 and TRBJ2-3, with D hard to call. Per germline, CDR1 KGHSH and CDR2 LQKENI. Between the trimmed V and J ends, which lost 3 bases and 2 bases, there was a span of 9 bases. The CDR3 runs to 14 residues. The CDR3 loop is CASSPAGLTDTQYF. CDR3 DNA sequence: TGTGCCAGCTCACCCGCCGGCCTCACAGATACGCAGTATTTT.

The rearrangement uses TRBV9 and TRBJ2-7; TRBD1 or TRBD2 may be the D gene (6 bases each). Germline CDR1 SGDLS, CDR2 YYNGEE. V was clipped by 4 bases and J by 6 bases, with 11 bases between them. CDR3 length equals 12 residues. CDR3 bases: TGTGCCAGCAGCAGAACGGGGGCCGAGCAGTACTTC. This translates into CASSRTGAEQYF.

This chain connects TRBV18 to TRBJ2-2; no reliable D call. V gave up 4 bases and J gave up 0 bases, with 12 bases separating them. This CDR3 is built from 16 residues. Germline values: CDR1 KGHSH, CDR2 LQKENI. The CDR3 here is CASSRSVVTNTGELFF. CDR3 coding DNA: TGTGCCAGCTCACGATCGGTTGTCACGAACACCGGGGAGCTGTTTTTT. Full variable domain (rest looked up from reference TRBV18 and TRBJ2-2): NAGVMQNPRHLVRRRGQEARLRCSPMKGHSHVYWYRQLPEEGLKFMVYLQKENIIDESGMPKERFSAEFPKEGPSILRIQQVVRGDSAAYFCASSRSVVTNTGELFFGEGSRLTVL.

This chain uses TRBV6-5 with TRBJ2-2; tentative D call: TRBD1 (6 bases). The length of the CDR3 is 15 residues. V lost 7 bases and J 1 base, leaving 13 bases between the germline ends. From germline, CDR1 is MNHEY and CDR2 SVGAGI. CDR3 in amino acids: CASTPGGKNTGELFF. In DNA, the CDR3 is TGTGCCAGCACCCCTGGGGGCAAGAACACCGGGGAGCTGTTTTTT.

On this clone itself: Other DNA sequences in the same sample also yield this CDR3. The genes are TRBV30 and TRBJ1-5, with D unclear. The CDR3 has 13 amino acids. The V gene lost 0 bases and the J gene lost 4 bases, with 7 bases spanning the gap. Germline V gene lookup returns CDR1 GTSNPN and CDR2 SVGIG (reference sequence). CDR3 protein: CAWSVSENQPQHF. The CDR3 bases are TGTGCCTGGAGTGTGTCAGAAAATCAGCCCCAGCATTTT.

The chain combines TRBV7-8 with TRBJ2-7, with 9 bases fitting TRBD1. Germline V gene lookup returns CDR1 SGHVS and CDR2 FQNEAQ. The CDR3 contains 13 residues. V gave up 3 bases and J gave up 5 bases; unmatched junction bases: 2. For the CDR3, the DNA is TGTGCCAGCAGCTTCGGGACAGGGAACGAGCAGTACTTC. As protein: CASSFGTGNEQYF.